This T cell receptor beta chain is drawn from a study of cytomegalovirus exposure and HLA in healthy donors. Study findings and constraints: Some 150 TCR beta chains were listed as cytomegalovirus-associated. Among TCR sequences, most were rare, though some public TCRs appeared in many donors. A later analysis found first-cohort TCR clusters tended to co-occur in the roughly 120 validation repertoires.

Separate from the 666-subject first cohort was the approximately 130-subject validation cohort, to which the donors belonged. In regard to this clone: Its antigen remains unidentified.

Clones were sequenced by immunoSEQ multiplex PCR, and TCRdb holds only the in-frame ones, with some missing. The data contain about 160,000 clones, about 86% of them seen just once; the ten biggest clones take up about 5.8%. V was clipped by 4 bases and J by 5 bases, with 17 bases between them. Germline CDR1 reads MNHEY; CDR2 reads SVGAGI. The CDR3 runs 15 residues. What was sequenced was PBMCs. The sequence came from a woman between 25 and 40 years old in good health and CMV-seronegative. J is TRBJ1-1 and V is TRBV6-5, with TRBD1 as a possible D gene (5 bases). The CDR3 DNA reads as TGTGCCAGCAGTTGGCGCGAGGGGCTGAGAACTGAAGCTTTCTTT. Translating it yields CASSWREGLRTEAFF.